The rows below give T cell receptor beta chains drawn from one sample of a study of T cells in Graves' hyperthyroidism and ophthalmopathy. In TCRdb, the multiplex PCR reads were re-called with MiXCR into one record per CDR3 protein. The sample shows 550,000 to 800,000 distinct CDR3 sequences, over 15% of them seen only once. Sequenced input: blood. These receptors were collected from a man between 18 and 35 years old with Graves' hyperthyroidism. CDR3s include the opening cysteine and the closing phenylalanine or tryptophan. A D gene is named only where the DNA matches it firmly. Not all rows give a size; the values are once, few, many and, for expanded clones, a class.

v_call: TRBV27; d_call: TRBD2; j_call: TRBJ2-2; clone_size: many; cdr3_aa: CASSPLAGGFTGELFF; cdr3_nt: TGTGCCAGCAGTCCCTTAGCGGGAGGTTTCACCGGGGAGCTGTTTTTT
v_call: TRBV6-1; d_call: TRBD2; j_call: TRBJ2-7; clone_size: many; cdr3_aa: CASKRLAATYEQYF; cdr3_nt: TGTGCCAGCAAGAGACTAGCGGCGACCTACGAGCAGTACTTC
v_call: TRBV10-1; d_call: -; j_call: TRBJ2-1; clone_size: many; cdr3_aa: CASRGHWAYNEQFF; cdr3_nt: TGCGCCAGCAGGGGACATTGGGCCTACAATGAGCAGTTCTTC
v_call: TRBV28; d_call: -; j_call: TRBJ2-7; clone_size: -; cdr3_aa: CASSFRRLNNYEQYF; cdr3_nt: TGTGCCAGCAGTTTCCGCCGTCTTAATAACTACGAGCAGTACTTC
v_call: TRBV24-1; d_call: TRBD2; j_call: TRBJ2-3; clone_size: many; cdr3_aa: CATSPGLRLAGATSLDTQYF; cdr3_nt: TGTGCCACCAGCCCGGGACTTCGACTAGCGGGAGCTACCTCTTTGGATACGCAGTATTTT
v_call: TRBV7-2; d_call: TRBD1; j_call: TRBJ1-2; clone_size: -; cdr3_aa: CASSLVAGQGARYGYTF; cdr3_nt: TGTGCCAGCAGCTTAGTAGCCGGACAGGGAGCGAGGTACGGCTACACCTTC
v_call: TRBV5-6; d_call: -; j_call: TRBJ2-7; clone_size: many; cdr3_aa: CASSLGVIPSYEQYF; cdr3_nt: TGTGCCAGCAGCTTGGGAGTCATTCCCTCCTACGAGCAGTACTTC
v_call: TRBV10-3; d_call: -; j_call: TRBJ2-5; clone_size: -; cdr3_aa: CAISESPKSTGDQETQYF; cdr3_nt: TGTGCCATCAGTGAGTCTCCGAAGTCGACAGGCGACCAAGAGACCCAGTACTTC
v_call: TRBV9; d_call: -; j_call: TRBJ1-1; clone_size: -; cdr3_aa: CASRGADNTEAFF; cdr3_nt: TGTGCCAGCAGGGGGGCAGACAACACTGAAGCTTTCTTT
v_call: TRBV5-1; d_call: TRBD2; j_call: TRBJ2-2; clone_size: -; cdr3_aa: CASSAPSGHVPGELFF; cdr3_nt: TGCGCCAGCAGCGCCCCTAGCGGGCACGTCCCCGGGGAGCTGTTTTTT
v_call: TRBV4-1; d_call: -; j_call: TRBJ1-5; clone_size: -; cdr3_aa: CASSQGVGENQPQHF; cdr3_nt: TGCGCCAGCAGCCAAGGAGTGGGAGAGAATCAGCCCCAGCATTTT
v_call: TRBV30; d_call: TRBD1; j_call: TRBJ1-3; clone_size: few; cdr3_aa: CAWRTGSGNTIYF; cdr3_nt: TGTGCCTGGAGGACAGGGTCTGGAAACACCATATATTTT
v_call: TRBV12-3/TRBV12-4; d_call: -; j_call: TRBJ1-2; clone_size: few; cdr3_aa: CASGGLGYTF; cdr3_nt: TGTGCCAGCGGCGGGCTTGGCTACACCTTC
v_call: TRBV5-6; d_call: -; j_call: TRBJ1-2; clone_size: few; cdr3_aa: CASSWNYYGYTF; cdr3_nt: TGTGCCAGCAGCTGGAATTACTATGGCTACACCTTC
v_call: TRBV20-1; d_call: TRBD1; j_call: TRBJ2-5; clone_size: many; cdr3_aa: CSARVPGQGQETQYF; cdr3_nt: TGCAGTGCTAGAGTTCCCGGACAGGGCCAAGAGACCCAGTACTTC
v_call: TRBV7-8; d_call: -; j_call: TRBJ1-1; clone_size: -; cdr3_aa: CASSLKTGTRLTEAFF; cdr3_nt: TGTGCCAGCAGCCTTAAGACCGGGACAAGGTTGACTGAAGCTTTCTTT
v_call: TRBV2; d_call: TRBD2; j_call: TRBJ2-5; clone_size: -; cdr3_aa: CASNGRTRETQYF; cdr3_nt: TGTGCCAGCAACGGGAGGACAAGAGAGACCCAGTACTTC
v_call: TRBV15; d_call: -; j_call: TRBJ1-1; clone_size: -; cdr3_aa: CATSRFDGEAFF; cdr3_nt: TGTGCCACCAGCAGATTCGACGGGGAAGCTTTCTTT
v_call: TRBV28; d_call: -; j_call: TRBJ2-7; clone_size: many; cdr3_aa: CASSEGGNYEQYF; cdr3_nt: TGTGCCAGCAGTGAAGGCGGGAACTACGAGCAGTACTTC
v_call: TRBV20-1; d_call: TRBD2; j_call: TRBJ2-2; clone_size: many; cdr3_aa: CSAQKAGANTGELFF; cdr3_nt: TGCAGTGCTCAAAAAGCGGGAGCGAACACCGGGGAGCTGTTTTTT
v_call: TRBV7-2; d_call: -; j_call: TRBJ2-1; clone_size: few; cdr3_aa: CASSSLTFLAVPGNEQFF; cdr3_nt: TGTGCCAGCAGCTCCCTGACTTTTTTGGCGGTGCCTGGGAATGAGCAGTTCTTC
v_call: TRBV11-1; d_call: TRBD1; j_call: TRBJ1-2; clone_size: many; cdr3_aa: CASSAGQGIYGYTF; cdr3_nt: TGTGCCAGCAGCGCCGGACAGGGAATCTATGGCTACACCTTC
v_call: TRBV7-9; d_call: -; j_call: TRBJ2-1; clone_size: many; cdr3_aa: CASSFGDNYNEQFF; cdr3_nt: TGTGCCAGCAGCTTCGGGGACAACTACAATGAGCAGTTCTTC
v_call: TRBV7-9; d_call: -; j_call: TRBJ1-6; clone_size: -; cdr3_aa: CASSPPRSGSSPLHF; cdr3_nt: TGTGCCAGCAGCCCTCCTCGGAGTGGGAGTTCACCCCTCCACTTT
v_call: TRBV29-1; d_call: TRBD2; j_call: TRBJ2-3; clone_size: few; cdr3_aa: CSDQGLAAHTDTQYF; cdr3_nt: TGCAGCGACCAGGGACTAGCGGCCCACACAGATACGCAGTATTTT
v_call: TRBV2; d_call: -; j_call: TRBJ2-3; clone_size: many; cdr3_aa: CASSDVMGFTDTQYF; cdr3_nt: TGTGCCAGCAGTGATGTGATGGGCTTTACAGATACGCAGTATTTT
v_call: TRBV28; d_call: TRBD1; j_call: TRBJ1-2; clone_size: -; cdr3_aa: CASNRGQPLYGYTF; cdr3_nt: TGTGCCAGCAACAGGGGACAGCCGTTATATGGCTACACCTTC
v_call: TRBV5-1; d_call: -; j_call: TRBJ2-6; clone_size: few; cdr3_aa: CASSFTDSGANVLTF; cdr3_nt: TGCGCCAGCAGCTTTACCGATTCTGGGGCCAACGTCCTGACTTTC
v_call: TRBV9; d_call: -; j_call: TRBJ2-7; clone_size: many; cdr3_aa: CASSPSGRGEQYF; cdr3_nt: TGTGCCAGCAGCCCATCGGGCCGAGGGGAGCAGTACTTC
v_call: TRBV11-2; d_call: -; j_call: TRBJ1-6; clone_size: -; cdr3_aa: CASSLKGARDSPLHF; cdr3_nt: TGTGCCAGCAGCTTGAAAGGGGCGCGGGATTCACCCCTCCACTTT
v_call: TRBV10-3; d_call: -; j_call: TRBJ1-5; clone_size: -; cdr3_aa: CAISQAGLRQPQHF; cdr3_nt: TGTGCCATCAGCCAAGCCGGGTTACGCCAGCCCCAGCATTTT
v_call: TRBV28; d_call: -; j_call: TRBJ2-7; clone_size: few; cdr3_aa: CASTSPGGYEQYF; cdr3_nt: TGTGCCAGCACCTCTCCAGGCGGGTACGAGCAGTACTTC
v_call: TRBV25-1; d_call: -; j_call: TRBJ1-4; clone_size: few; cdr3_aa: CATQRDLNEKLFF; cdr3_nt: TGTGCCACCCAACGGGATCTTAATGAAAAACTGTTTTTT
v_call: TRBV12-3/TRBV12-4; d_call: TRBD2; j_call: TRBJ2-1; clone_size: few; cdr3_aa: CASSFMSSGRGEQFF; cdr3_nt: TGTGCCAGCAGTTTTATGTCTAGCGGGAGGGGTGAGCAGTTCTTC
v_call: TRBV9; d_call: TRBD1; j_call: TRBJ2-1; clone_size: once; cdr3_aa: CASQGAIHNERFF; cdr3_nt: TGTGCCAGCCAGGGGGCAATCCACAATGAGCGGTTCTTC
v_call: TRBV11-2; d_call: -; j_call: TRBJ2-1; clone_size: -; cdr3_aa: CASSVPDFTSYNEQFF; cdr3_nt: TGTGCCAGCAGCGTACCAGACTTTACCTCCTACAATGAGCAGTTCTTC
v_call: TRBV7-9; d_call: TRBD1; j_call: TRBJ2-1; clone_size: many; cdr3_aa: CASSPRRDRPLNEQFF; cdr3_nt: TGTGCCAGCAGCCCCCGCCGGGACAGGCCCTTAAATGAGCAGTTCTTC
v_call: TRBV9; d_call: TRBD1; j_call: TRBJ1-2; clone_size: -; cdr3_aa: CASSVVVGGNYGYTF; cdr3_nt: TGTGCCAGCAGCGTAGTTGTAGGGGGCAACTATGGCTACACCTTC
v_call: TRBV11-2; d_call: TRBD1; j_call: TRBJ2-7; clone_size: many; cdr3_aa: CASSPRDSPYEQYF; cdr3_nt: TGTGCCAGCAGCCCCCGGGACAGCCCCTACGAGCAGTACTTC
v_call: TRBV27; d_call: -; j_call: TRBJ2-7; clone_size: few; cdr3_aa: CASRRGRELGEQYF; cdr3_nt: TGTGCCAGCAGACGGGGCAGGGAGTTAGGCGAGCAGTACTTC
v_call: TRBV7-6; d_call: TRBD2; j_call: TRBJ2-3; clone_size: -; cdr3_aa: CASSLWTSGRAGGDTQYF; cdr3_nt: TGTGCCAGCAGCTTGTGGACTAGCGGGAGGGCCGGTGGAGATACGCAGTATTTT
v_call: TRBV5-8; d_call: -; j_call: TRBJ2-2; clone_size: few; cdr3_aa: CASSLVALGGLFF; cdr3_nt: TGTGCCAGCAGCTTAGTGGCCCTAGGTGGGCTGTTTTTT
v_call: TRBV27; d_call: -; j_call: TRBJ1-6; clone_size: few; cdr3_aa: CASSFLLGRQINSPLHF; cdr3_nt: TGTGCCAGCAGTTTCCTATTGGGGAGGCAAATTAATTCACCCCTCCACTTT
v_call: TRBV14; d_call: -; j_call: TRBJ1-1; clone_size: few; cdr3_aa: CASSHLTGRSEAFF; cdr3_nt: TGTGCCAGCAGCCACTTAACAGGGAGGTCTGAAGCTTTCTTT
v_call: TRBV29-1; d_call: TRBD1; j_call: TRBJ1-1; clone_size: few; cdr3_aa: CSVEFDRGAEAFF; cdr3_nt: TGCAGCGTTGAGTTTGACAGGGGTGCTGAAGCTTTCTTT
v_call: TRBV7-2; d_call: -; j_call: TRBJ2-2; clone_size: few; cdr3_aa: CASSRGQSRANTGELFF; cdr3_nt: TGTGCCAGCAGCCGGGGACAAAGTAGAGCGAACACCGGGGAGCTGTTTTTT
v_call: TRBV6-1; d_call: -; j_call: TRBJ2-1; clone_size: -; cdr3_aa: CASSQGPSFNNEQFF; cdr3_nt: TGTGCCAGCAGCCAGGGTCCCTCTTTTAACAATGAGCAGTTCTTC
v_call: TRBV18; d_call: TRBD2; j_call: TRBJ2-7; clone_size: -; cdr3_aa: CASSREPGLVEQYF; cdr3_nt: TGTGCCAGCTCGCGCGAACCGGGACTAGTTGAGCAGTACTTC
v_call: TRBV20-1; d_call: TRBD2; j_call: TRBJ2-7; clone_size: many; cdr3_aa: CSARAGGSYEQYF; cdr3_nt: TGCAGTGCTAGGGCGGGAGGTTCCTACGAGCAGTACTTC
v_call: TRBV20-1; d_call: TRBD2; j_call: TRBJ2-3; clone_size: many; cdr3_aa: CSPGGPGGPADTQYF; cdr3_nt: TGCAGTCCAGGAGGACCGGGAGGGCCGGCAGATACGCAGTATTTT
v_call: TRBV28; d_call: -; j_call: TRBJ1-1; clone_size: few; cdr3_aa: CASGRPIDTEAFF; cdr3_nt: TGTGCCAGCGGGAGGCCCATAGACACTGAAGCTTTCTTT
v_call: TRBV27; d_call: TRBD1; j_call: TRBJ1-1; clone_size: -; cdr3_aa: CASSSSDRDTEAFF; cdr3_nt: TGTGCCAGCAGTTCGTCGGACAGGGACACTGAAGCTTTCTTT
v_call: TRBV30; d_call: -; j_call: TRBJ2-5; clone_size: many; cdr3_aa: CAWSGGVETQYF; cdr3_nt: TGTGCCTGGAGTGGTGGGGTAGAGACCCAGTACTTC
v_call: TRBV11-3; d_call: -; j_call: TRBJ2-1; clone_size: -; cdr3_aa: CASSSISNGNEQFF; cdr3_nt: TGTGCCAGCAGCTCTATCTCCAACGGAAACGAGCAGTTCTTC
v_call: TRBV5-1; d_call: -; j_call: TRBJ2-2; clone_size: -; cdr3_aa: CASSKISPGELFF; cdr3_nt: TGCGCCAGCAGCAAGATCTCGCCCGGGGAGCTGTTTTTT